This is a list of T cell receptor beta chains from one sample in a study of blood T cells in healthy people across ages. TCRdb passed the 5' RACE reads through MiXCR, listing each CDR3 protein once. The profile shows 750,000 to 850,000 distinct CDR3 sequences, approximately 25% of them singletons. This sample was also put to use in a study of T cells of mothers and their children.

The sample was blood. The receptors stem from a boy younger than 18 in good health. The CDR3 runs from the conserved cysteine through the conserved F or W. Each record gives: clone size, D gene, V gene, J gene, CDR3 protein, CDR3 DNA. The D gene is left open where the match is weak. Some rows mark clone size as missing; the rest say once, few, many or name a class of expanded clone.

>NA|NA|TRBV27|TRBJ2-5
CASSPGGASAPFF
TGTGCCAGCAGTCCAGGGGGGGCGTCCGCCCCGTTCTTC
>few|NA|TRBV7-2|TRBJ1-1
CASSFYQVEGGAFF
TGTGCCAGCAGCTTTTATCAAGTTGAGGGAGGAGCTTTCTTT
>NA|NA|TRBV4-2|TRBJ2-7
CASSQGVRGASYEQYF
TGTGCCAGCAGCCAAGGAGTCAGGGGAGCTTCCTACGAGCAGTACTTC
>few|NA|TRBV11-3|TRBJ2-1
CASSLSHNEQFF
TGTGCCAGCAGCTTATCCCACAATGAGCAGTTCTTC
>few|NA|TRBV4-3|TRBJ1-3
CASSPDSGNTVYF
TGCGCCAGCAGCCCTGACTCTGGAAACACCGTATATTTT
>NA|TRBD1|TRBV6-2/TRBV6-3|TRBJ2-1
CASSLRGLDNEQFF
TGTGCCAGCAGCCTCAGGGGGCTGGACAATGAGCAGTTCTTC
>few|NA|TRBV27|TRBJ2-4
CASSYQGSKNIQYF
TGTGCCAGCAGTTATCAGGGAAGCAAAAACATTCAGTACTTC
>few|TRBD2|TRBV6-2/TRBV6-3|TRBJ2-1
CASTSAIYNEQFF
TGTGCCAGTACTAGCGCGATCTACAATGAGCAGTTCTTC
>few|NA|TRBV5-5|TRBJ2-3
CASSSLDREEFF
TGTGCCAGCAGCTCCTTAGACAGGGAGGAGTTCTTT
>NA|TRBD1|TRBV6-6|TRBJ1-4
CASSTGGKGKLFF
TGTGCCAGCAGTACAGGGGGCAAGGGAAAACTGTTTTTT
>NA|TRBD1|TRBV20-1|TRBJ2-3
CSASLGQGTDTQYF
TGCAGTGCTAGCTTGGGACAGGGGACAGATACGCAGTATTTT
>few|TRBD1|TRBV6-5|TRBJ1-2
CASSGGQGYGYTF
TGTGCCAGCAGTGGGGGACAGGGCTATGGCTACACCTTC
>NA|TRBD1|TRBV10-3|TRBJ2-2
CATSPTGRTGELFF
TGTGCCACCAGTCCGACAGGGCGGACCGGGGAGCTGTTTTTT
>NA|NA|TRBV7-3|TRBJ2-2
CASSSPATGELFF
TGTGCCAGCAGCTCCCCCGCCACCGGGGAGCTGTTTTTT
>NA|NA|TRBV27|TRBJ2-7
CASSLSLGVEQYF
TGTGCCAGCAGTTTATCGCTGGGGGTCGAGCAGTACTTC
>few|TRBD1|TRBV28|TRBJ1-3
CASSSGQGRGNTIYF
TGTGCCAGCAGTTCAGGACAGGGACGTGGAAACACCATATATTTT
>NA|TRBD2|TRBV6-2/TRBV6-3|TRBJ2-3
CANSPSGGPDTQYF
TGTGCCAACTCACCTAGCGGGGGGCCAGATACGCAGTATTTT
>few|NA|TRBV7-9|TRBJ2-1
CASSGLRRHEQVF
TGTGCCAGCAGTGGTCTTAGACGGCATGAGCAGGTCTTC
>few|TRBD1|TRBV7-6|TRBJ2-3
CASSFRQGSTDTQYF
TGTGCCAGCAGCTTTAGACAGGGGTCCACAGATACGCAGTATTTT
>many|TRBD2|TRBV2|TRBJ2-7
CASSEQSGGTYEQYF
TGTGCCAGCAGTGAACAAAGCGGGGGCACCTACGAGCAGTACTTC
>few|TRBD2|TRBV29-1|TRBJ2-3
CSVGSGDASDTQYF
TGCAGCGTTGGAAGCGGGGATGCTTCAGATACGCAGTATTTT
>NA|NA|TRBV28|TRBJ2-5
CASSLNGAETQYF
TGTGCCAGCAGTTTAAACGGGGCTGAGACCCAGTACTTC
>few|NA|TRBV4-3|TRBJ2-3
CASSQAGVARDTQYF
TGCGCCAGCAGCCAAGCGGGAGTGGCGAGAGATACGCAGTATTTT
>NA|NA|TRBV27|TRBJ1-5
CASRDGRNSNQPQHF
TGTGCCAGCAGGGACGGACGGAATAGCAATCAGCCCCAGCATTTT
>few|NA|TRBV10-3|TRBJ2-6
CAIRDSGANVLTF
TGTGCCATTAGGGACTCTGGGGCCAACGTCCTGACTTTC
>few|NA|TRBV2|TRBJ2-7
CASLSGRSLGEQYF
TGTGCCAGCCTCAGCGGGCGTTCCCTAGGCGAGCAGTACTTC
>many|NA|TRBV7-6|TRBJ2-7
CASSATPGHGRTGEQYF
TGTGCCAGCAGCGCCACGCCGGGACATGGGAGAACGGGCGAGCAGTACTTC
>few|TRBD1|TRBV7-8|TRBJ1-6
CASSTRDRQSSPLHF
TGTGCCAGCAGCACCCGGGACAGGCAAAGTTCACCCCTCCACTTT
>NA|NA|TRBV19|TRBJ2-1
CATRQETDNEQFF
TGTGCCACCCGACAGGAAACGGACAATGAGCAGTTCTTC
>NA|NA|TRBV27|TRBJ1-4
CASSLLGGSNEKLFF
TGTGCCAGCAGTTTACTCGGGGGGTCTAATGAAAAACTGTTTTTT
>few|TRBD1|TRBV15|TRBJ2-1
CATSVPQGASKNNEQFF
TGTGCCACCAGCGTACCACAGGGGGCCAGCAAGAACAATGAGCAGTTCTTC
>NA|NA|TRBV14|TRBJ2-5
CASSHPTEGETQYF
TGTGCCAGCAGCCACCCGACAGAAGGAGAGACCCAGTACTTC
>few|NA|TRBV28|TRBJ2-6
CASGRPGAPGANVLTF
TGTGCCAGCGGCCGCCCCGGGGCACCCGGGGCCAACGTCCTGACTTTC
>few|TRBD2|TRBV29-1|TRBJ2-1
CSAQVILAVNEQFF
TGCAGCGCCCAAGTCATTCTAGCGGTCAATGAGCAGTTCTTC
>once|TRBD2|TRBV3-1|TRBJ2-5
CASSQEGRETETQYF
TGTGCCAGCAGCCAAGAAGGGAGGGAGACAGAGACCCAGTACTTC
>NA|TRBD1|TRBV5-1|TRBJ2-1
CASNPGQGAQNNEQFF
TGCGCCAGTAACCCTGGACAGGGGGCTCAAAACAATGAGCAGTTCTTC
>NA|NA|TRBV20-1|TRBJ1-1
CSASSGDPEAFF
TGCAGTGCTAGCTCAGGGGATCCTGAAGCTTTCTTT
>few|NA|TRBV28|TRBJ1-6
CASKGYTNSPLHF
TGTGCCAGCAAGGGATATACGAATTCACCCCTCCACTTT